A selection of T cell receptor beta chains follows, all from one sample in a study of OX40 agonist ivuxolimab in advanced cancers. TCRdb keeps only in-frame clones here, not all; method: immunoSEQ multiplex PCR. Here the sample spans 66,000 or so clones, roughly 87% being singletons. The sequences come from CD4+ or CD8+ T cells sorted from blood, collected in a trial of the OX40 agonist ivuxolimab. The receptors derive from an adult with an advanced solid tumor such as melanoma, head and neck, liver or kidney cancer. CDR3s include the opening cysteine and the closing phenylalanine or tryptophan. D genes are given only for firm matches. A row's size may be missing; if present it is once, few, many or a size class.

v_call: TRBV12-2; j_call: TRBJ2-1; clone_size: NA; d_call: NA; cdr3_aa: CASRLCEYNEQFF; cdr3_nt: TGTGCAAGTCGCTTGTGTGAATACAATGAGCAGTTCTTC
v_call: TRBV2; j_call: TRBJ2-1; clone_size: NA; d_call: NA; cdr3_aa: CASSESNYNEQFF; cdr3_nt: TGTGCCAGCAGTGAATCTAATTACAATGAGCAGTTCTTC
v_call: TRBV18; j_call: TRBJ1-2; clone_size: NA; d_call: NA; cdr3_aa: CASSRGAQYGYTF; cdr3_nt: TGTGCCAGCTCACGGGGCGCGCAGTATGGCTACACCTTC
v_call: TRBV7-2; j_call: TRBJ2-7; clone_size: NA; d_call: NA; cdr3_aa: CASSLGPSSYEQYF; cdr3_nt: TGTGCCAGCAGCTTGGGGCCTAGCTCCTACGAGCAGTACTTC
v_call: TRBV7-2; j_call: TRBJ1-1; clone_size: NA; d_call: NA; cdr3_aa: CASSLSLQGNTEAFF; cdr3_nt: TGTGCCAGCAGCTTATCCTTACAGGGGAACACTGAAGCTTTCTTT
v_call: TRBV27; j_call: TRBJ2-3; clone_size: NA; d_call: TRBD2; cdr3_aa: CASSLRTSGGPDTQYF; cdr3_nt: TGTGCCAGCAGTTTGCGGACTAGCGGGGGGCCAGATACGCAGTATTTT
v_call: TRBV19; j_call: TRBJ2-3; clone_size: NA; d_call: NA; cdr3_aa: CASSMSRASDTQYF; cdr3_nt: TGTGCCAGTAGTATGTCTAGGGCCTCAGATACGCAGTATTTT
v_call: TRBV28; j_call: TRBJ2-4; clone_size: few; d_call: TRBD2; cdr3_aa: CASSSGIPLLAKNIQYF; cdr3_nt: TGTGCCAGTAGTAGCGGGATACCTCTCTTAGCCAAAAACATTCAGTACTTC
v_call: TRBV28; j_call: TRBJ2-7; clone_size: NA; d_call: NA; cdr3_aa: CASKTVTPHEQYF; cdr3_nt: TGTGCCAGCAAAACAGTGACCCCACACGAGCAGTACTTC
v_call: TRBV7-9; j_call: TRBJ1-6; clone_size: few; d_call: NA; cdr3_aa: CASSTNLMVTNSPLHF; cdr3_nt: TGTGCCAGCAGTACCAATTTGATGGTAACCAATTCACCCCTCCACTTT
v_call: TRBV18; j_call: TRBJ2-2; clone_size: once; d_call: NA; cdr3_aa: CASSPPAVSNTGELFF; cdr3_nt: TGTGCCAGCTCACCACCCGCCGTCAGTAACACCGGGGAGCTGTTTTTT
v_call: TRBV6-5; j_call: TRBJ2-7; clone_size: NA; d_call: NA; cdr3_aa: CASSSATANYYEQYF; cdr3_nt: TGTGCCAGCAGCAGTGCGACCGCAAATTACTACGAGCAGTACTTC
v_call: TRBV12-5; j_call: TRBJ1-1; clone_size: NA; d_call: TRBD1; cdr3_aa: CASGSGQGNTEAFF; cdr3_nt: TGTGCTAGTGGCAGTGGACAGGGAAACACTGAAGCTTTCTTT
v_call: TRBV11-2; j_call: TRBJ2-3; clone_size: NA; d_call: NA; cdr3_aa: CASSFGVSDTQYF; cdr3_nt: TGTGCCAGCAGCTTTGGGGTATCAGATACGCAGTATTTT
v_call: TRBV6-4; j_call: TRBJ1-2; clone_size: few; d_call: NA; cdr3_aa: CASSDPRSGGYTF; cdr3_nt: TGTGCCAGCAGTGACCCACGATCGGGGGGCTACACCTTC
v_call: TRBV28; j_call: TRBJ2-7; clone_size: NA; d_call: NA; cdr3_aa: CASSSRVVADEQYF; cdr3_nt: TGTGCCAGCAGTTCTAGGGTTGTTGCCGACGAGCAGTACTTC
v_call: TRBV9; j_call: TRBJ2-2; clone_size: NA; d_call: TRBD2; cdr3_aa: CASSVRGLAGGLGTGELFF; cdr3_nt: TGTGCCAGTAGCGTAAGGGGGCTAGCGGGAGGATTAGGAACCGGGGAGCTGTTTTTT
v_call: TRBV7-6; j_call: TRBJ1-1; clone_size: NA; d_call: TRBD1; cdr3_aa: CASSLEQGAMNTEAFF; cdr3_nt: TGTGCCAGCAGCTTAGAACAGGGGGCTATGAACACTGAAGCTTTCTTT
v_call: TRBV19; j_call: TRBJ1-2; clone_size: NA; d_call: NA; cdr3_aa: CASSATDRSYGYTF; cdr3_nt: TGTGCCAGTAGCGCGACAGATCGCTCCTATGGCTACACCTTC
v_call: TRBV28; j_call: TRBJ1-3; clone_size: NA; d_call: NA; cdr3_aa: CASILGGGAGNTIYF; cdr3_nt: TGTGCCAGCATTCTTGGAGGGGGGGCTGGAAACACCATATATTTT
v_call: TRBV4-3; j_call: TRBJ2-3; clone_size: few; d_call: NA; cdr3_aa: CASSQSTRDTQYF; cdr3_nt: TGCGCCAGCAGCCAATCGACTAGGGATACGCAGTATTTT
v_call: TRBV2; j_call: TRBJ1-1; clone_size: NA; d_call: NA; cdr3_aa: CASSGQQYTEAFF; cdr3_nt: TGTGCCAGCAGTGGACAGCAATACACTGAAGCTTTCTTT
v_call: TRBV28; j_call: TRBJ1-3; clone_size: few; d_call: NA; cdr3_aa: CASSLTRSGGNTIYF; cdr3_nt: TGTGCCAGCAGTTTAACCCGATCGGGCGGAAACACCATATATTTT
v_call: TRBV6-5; j_call: TRBJ1-5; clone_size: NA; d_call: NA; cdr3_aa: CASSDRAQPQHF; cdr3_nt: TGTGCCAGCAGTGACAGAGCTCAGCCCCAGCATTTT
v_call: TRBV6-1; j_call: TRBJ2-2; clone_size: NA; d_call: TRBD2; cdr3_aa: CASRSGGVLTGELFF; cdr3_nt: TGTGCCAGCAGGAGCGGGGGGGTTTTAACCGGGGAGCTGTTTTTT
v_call: TRBV6-6; j_call: TRBJ2-7; clone_size: NA; d_call: NA; cdr3_aa: CASRNLEGPYEQYF; cdr3_nt: TGTGCCAGCAGAAATCTAGAGGGCCCGTACGAGCAGTACTTC
v_call: TRBV28; j_call: TRBJ2-7; clone_size: NA; d_call: TRBD1; cdr3_aa: CASSRQGPNYEQYF; cdr3_nt: TGTGCCAGCAGTCGACAGGGCCCAAACTACGAGCAGTACTTC
v_call: TRBV5-6; j_call: TRBJ1-3; clone_size: NA; d_call: NA; cdr3_aa: CASSLAGGPSGNTIYF; cdr3_nt: TGTGCCAGCAGCTTGGCCGGGGGCCCCTCTGGAAACACCATATATTTT